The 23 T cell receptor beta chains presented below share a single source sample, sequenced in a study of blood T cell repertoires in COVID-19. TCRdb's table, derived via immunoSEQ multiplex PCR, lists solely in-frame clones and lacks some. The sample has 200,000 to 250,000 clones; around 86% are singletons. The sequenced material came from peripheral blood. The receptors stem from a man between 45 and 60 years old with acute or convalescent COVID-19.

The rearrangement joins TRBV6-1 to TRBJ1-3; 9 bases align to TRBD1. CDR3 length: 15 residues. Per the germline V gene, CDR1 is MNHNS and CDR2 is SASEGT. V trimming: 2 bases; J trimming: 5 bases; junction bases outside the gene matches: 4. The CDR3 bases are TGTGCCAGCAGTGAACGACAGGGGGTTCGAAACACCATATATTTT. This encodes CASSERQGVRNTIYF.

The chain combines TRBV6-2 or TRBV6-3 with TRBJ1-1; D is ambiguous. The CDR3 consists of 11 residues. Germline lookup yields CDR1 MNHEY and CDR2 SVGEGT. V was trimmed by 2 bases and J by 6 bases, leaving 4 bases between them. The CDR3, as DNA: TGTGCCAGCAGTTACCCGGCTGAAGCTTTCTTT. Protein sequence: CASSYPAEAFF.

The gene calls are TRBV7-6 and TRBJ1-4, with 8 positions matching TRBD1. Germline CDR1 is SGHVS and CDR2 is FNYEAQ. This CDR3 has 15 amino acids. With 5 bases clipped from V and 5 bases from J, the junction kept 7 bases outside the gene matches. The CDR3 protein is CASSLRTGWNEKLFF. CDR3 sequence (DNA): TGTGCCAGCAGCCTACGGACAGGGTGGAATGAAAAACTGTTTTTT.

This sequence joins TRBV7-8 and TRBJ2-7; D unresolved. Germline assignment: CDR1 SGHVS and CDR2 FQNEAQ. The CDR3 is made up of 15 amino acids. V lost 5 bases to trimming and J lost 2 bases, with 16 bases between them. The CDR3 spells CASSPAELITYEQYF. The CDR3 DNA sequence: TGTGCCAGCAGCCCAGCCGAACTAATCACCTACGAGCAGTACTTC.

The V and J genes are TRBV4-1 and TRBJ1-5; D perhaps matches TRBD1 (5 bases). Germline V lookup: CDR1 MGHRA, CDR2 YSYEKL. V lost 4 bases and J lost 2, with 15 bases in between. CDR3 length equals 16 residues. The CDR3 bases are TGCGCCAGCAGCCCGGCGGGAAGGGGAGGCAATCAGCCCCAGCATTTT. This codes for CASSPAGRGGNQPQHF.

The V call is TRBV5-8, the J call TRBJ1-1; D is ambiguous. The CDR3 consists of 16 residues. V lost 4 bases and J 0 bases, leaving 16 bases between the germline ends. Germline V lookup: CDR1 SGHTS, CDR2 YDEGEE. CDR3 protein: CASSRREEFVNTEAFF. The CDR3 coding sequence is TGTGCCAGCAGCCGCCGGGAGGAGTTCGTGAACACTGAAGCTTTCTTT.

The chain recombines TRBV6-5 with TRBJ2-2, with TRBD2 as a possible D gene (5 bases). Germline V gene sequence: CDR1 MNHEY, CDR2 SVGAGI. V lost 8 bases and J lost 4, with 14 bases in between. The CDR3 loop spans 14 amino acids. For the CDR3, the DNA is TGTGCCAGCGGATATGTCGGGATCACCGGGGAGCTGTTTTTT. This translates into CASGYVGITGELFF.

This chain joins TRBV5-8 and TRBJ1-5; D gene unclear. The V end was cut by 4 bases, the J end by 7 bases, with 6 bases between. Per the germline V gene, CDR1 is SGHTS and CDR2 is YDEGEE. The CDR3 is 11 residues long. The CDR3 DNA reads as TGTGCCAGCAGCCGCGCACAGCCCCAGCATTTT. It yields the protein CASSRAQPQHF.

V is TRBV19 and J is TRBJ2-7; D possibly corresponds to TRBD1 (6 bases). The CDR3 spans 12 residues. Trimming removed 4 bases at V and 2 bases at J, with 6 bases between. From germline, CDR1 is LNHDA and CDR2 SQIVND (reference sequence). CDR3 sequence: CASSKGAYEQYF. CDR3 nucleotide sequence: TGTGCCAGTAGTAAGGGGGCCTACGAGCAGTACTTC.

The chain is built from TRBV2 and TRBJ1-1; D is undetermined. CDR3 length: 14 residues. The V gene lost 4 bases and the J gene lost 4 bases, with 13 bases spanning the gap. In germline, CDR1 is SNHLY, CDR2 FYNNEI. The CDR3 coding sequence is TGTGCCAGCAGTGCGGGCGAAGGGAGCACTGAAGCTTTCTTT. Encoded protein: CASSAGEGSTEAFF.

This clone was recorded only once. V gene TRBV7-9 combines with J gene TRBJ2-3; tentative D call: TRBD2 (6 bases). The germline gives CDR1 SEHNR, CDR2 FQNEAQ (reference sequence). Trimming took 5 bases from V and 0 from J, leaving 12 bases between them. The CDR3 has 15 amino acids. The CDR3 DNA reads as TGTGCCAGCAGCCGACGGCGGGGTAGCACAGATACGCAGTATTTT. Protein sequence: CASSRRRGSTDTQYF.

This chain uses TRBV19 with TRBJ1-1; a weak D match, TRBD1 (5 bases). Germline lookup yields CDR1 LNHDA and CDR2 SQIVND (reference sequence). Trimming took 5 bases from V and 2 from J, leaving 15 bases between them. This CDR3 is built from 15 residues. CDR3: CASSSTPGINTEAFF. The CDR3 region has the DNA TGTGCCAGTAGTTCCACCCCAGGGATAAACACTGAAGCTTTCTTT.

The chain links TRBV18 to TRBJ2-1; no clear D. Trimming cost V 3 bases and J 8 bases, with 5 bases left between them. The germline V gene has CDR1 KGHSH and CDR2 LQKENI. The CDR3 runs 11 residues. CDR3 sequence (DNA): TGTGCCAGCTCACCCGAGGATGAGCAGTTCTTC. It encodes CASSPEDEQFF.

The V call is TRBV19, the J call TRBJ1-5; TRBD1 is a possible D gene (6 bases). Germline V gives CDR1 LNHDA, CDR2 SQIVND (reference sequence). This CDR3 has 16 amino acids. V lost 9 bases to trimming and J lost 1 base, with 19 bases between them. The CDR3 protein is CASNPGRGKSNQPQHF. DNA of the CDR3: TGTGCCAGCAATCCAGGTAGGGGGAAGAGCAATCAGCCCCAGCATTTT.

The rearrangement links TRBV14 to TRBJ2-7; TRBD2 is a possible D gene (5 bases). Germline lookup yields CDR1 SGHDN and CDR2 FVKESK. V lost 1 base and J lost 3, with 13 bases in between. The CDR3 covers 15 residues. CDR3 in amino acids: CASSQGAAAVYEQYF. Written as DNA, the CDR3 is TGTGCCAGCAGCCAAGGGGCAGCGGCCGTCTACGAGCAGTACTTC.

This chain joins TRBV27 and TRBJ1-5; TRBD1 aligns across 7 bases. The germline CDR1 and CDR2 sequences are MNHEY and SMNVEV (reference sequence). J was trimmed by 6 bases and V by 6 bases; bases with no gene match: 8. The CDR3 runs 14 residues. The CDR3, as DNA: TGTGCCAGCAGCCGACAGGGCTCGATTCAGCCCCAGCATTTT. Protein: CASSRQGSIQPQHF.

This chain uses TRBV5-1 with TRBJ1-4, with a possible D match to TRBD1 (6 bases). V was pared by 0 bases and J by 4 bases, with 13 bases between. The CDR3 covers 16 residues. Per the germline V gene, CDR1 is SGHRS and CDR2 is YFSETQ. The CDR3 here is CASSLVQGGLNEKLFF. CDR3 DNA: TGCGCCAGCAGCTTGGTACAGGGTGGGCTTAATGAAAAACTGTTTTTT.

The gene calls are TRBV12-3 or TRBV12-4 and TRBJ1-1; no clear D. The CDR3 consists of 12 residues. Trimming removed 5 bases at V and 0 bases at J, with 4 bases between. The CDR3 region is CASSRLNTEAFF. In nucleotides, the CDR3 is TGTGCCAGCAGTCGTTTGAACACTGAAGCTTTCTTT.

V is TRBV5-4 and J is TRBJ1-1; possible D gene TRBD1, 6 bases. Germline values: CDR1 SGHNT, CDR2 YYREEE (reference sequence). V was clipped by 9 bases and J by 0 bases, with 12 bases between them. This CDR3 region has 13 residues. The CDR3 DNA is TGTGCCACGCTTAGGGACATGAACACTGAAGCTTTCTTT. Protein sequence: CATLRDMNTEAFF.

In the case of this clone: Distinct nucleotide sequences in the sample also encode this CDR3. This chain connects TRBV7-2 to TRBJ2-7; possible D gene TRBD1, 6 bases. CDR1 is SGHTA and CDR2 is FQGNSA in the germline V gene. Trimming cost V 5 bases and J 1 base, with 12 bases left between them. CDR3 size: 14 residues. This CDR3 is CASSLVQGSYEQYF. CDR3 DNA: TGTGCCAGCAGCCTGGTGCAGGGGTCCTACGAGCAGTACTTC.

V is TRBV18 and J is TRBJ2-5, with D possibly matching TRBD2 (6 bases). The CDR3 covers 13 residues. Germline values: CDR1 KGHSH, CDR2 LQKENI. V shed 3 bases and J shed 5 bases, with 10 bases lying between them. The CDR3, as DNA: TGTGCCAGCTCACCGGAGGGTAGGGAGACCCAGTACTTC. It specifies CASSPEGRETQYF.

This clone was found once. The CDR3 DNA is TGTGCCAGCAGCTTAGAGTCCAGGGGCCCCTACGAGCAGTACTTC. Its protein product is CASSLESRGPYEQYF. This chain uses TRBV11-2 with TRBJ2-7; weak D call: TRBD1 (6 bases). Looked up from germline, CDR1 is SGHAT and CDR2 is FQNNGV. The CDR3 spans 15 residues. The V end was cut by 0 bases, the J end by 2 bases, with 11 bases between.

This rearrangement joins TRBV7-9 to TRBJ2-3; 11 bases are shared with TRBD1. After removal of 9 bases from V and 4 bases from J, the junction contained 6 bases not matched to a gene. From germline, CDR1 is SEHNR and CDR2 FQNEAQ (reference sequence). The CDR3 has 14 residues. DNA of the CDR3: TGTGCCAGGGCCGGACAGGGGGCCCCAGATACGCAGTATTTT. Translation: CARAGQGAPDTQYF. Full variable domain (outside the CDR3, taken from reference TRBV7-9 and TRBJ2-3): DTGVSQNPRHKITKRGQNVTFRCDPISEHNRLYWYRQTLGQGPEFLTYFQNEAQLEKSRLLSDRFSAERPKGSFSTLEIQRTEQGDSAMYLCARAGQGAPDTQYFGPGTRLTVL.